A selection of T cell receptor beta chains follows, all from one sample in a study of blood T cell repertoires in COVID-19. The method was immunoSEQ multiplex PCR; TCRdb's version includes in-frame clones alone and lacks a portion of them. The sample records fewer than 200,000 clones, about 79% being singletons. The sample was peripheral blood. The receptor source for this set is a woman in her sixties or seventies with acute or convalescent COVID-19. Each CDR3 is given with its conserved first and last residue. D genes are given only for firm matches. Clone size is shown for a subset of rows, as once, few, many or a class of expanded clone.

NA,NA,TRBV7-9,TRBJ2-7,CASSRSSYEQYF,TGTGCCAGCAGCCGTAGCTCCTACGAGCAGTACTTC
once,TRBD2,TRBV18,TRBJ2-2,CASSPQRESTGELFF,TGTGCCAGCTCACCACAGCGGGAGAGCACCGGGGAGCTGTTTTTT
NA,NA,TRBV11-3,TRBJ2-1,CASSLRAAGNEQFF,TGTGCCAGCAGCTTAAGGGCGGCGGGGAATGAGCAGTTCTTC
NA,NA,TRBV9,TRBJ2-2,CASSVRGSGTGELFF,TGTGCCAGCAGCGTAAGAGGGAGCGGCACCGGGGAGCTGTTTTTT
NA,TRBD2,TRBV10-3,TRBJ2-1,CASSLSGSSYNEQFF,TGTGCCTCCAGCCTTAGCGGGAGCTCCTACAATGAGCAGTTCTTC
NA,TRBD1,TRBV2,TRBJ1-2,CASSAGTGGYGYTF,TGTGCCAGCAGTGCCGGGACAGGGGGCTATGGCTACACCTTC
NA,NA,TRBV30,TRBJ2-7,CAWSLADYEQYF,TGTGCCTGGAGTTTAGCGGACTACGAGCAGTACTTC
NA,TRBD2,TRBV29-1,TRBJ2-3,CSARSSGSTDTQYF,TGCAGCGCTCGTTCTAGCGGCAGCACAGATACGCAGTATTTT
NA,NA,TRBV28,TRBJ2-5,CASSLSRPGGETQYF,TGTGCCAGCAGTTTATCCCGGCCGGGCGGGGAGACCCAGTACTTC
NA,TRBD1,TRBV6-1,TRBJ1-1,CASRTGAEAFF,TGTGCCAGCAGAACAGGGGCTGAAGCTTTCTTT
NA,NA,TRBV27,TRBJ2-7,CASSLREYGALEYF,TGTGCCAGCAGTTTACGCGAATATGGGGCCCTCGAGTACTTC
NA,TRBD2,TRBV10-3,TRBJ2-2,CAISDGTTAELFF,TGTGCCATCAGTGATGGGACTACCGCAGAGCTGTTTTTT
NA,NA,TRBV19,TRBJ2-3,CASSRDFTDTQYF,TGTGCCAGTAGCAGGGATTTCACAGATACGCAGTATTTT
NA,TRBD2,TRBV3-1/TRBV3-2,TRBJ2-1,CASSSGGYEQFF,TGTGCCAGCAGCTCGGGAGGCTATGAGCAGTTCTTC
once,TRBD2,TRBV24-1,TRBJ2-1,CATSLAPSGNRHNEQFF,TGTGCCACCAGTTTGGCGCCTAGCGGGAATCGGCACAATGAGCAGTTCTTC
NA,NA,TRBV3-1/TRBV3-2,TRBJ1-1,CASSRRLGNTEAFF,TGTGCCAGCAGCCGGAGGTTGGGGAACACTGAAGCTTTCTTT
NA,TRBD1,TRBV19,TRBJ1-4,CASSTPGGTGGVGEKLFF,TGTGCCAGTAGTACTCCGGGAGGGACAGGGGGCGTCGGTGAAAAACTGTTTTTT
NA,NA,TRBV29-1,TRBJ1-1,CSAGVAGTEAFF,TGCAGCGCCGGGGTCGCCGGCACTGAAGCTTTCTTT
NA,NA,TRBV19,TRBJ1-5,CASGDYYQPQHF,TGTGCCAGTGGGGACTATTATCAGCCCCAGCATTTT
once,TRBD1,TRBV19,TRBJ2-2,CASTTKGATNTGELFF,TGTGCCAGTACGACCAAGGGGGCTACGAACACCGGGGAGCTGTTTTTT
once,NA,TRBV3-1/TRBV3-2,TRBJ1-1,CASSPTWGEMNTEAFF,TGTGCCAGCAGCCCCACATGGGGGGAGATGAACACTGAAGCTTTCTTT
few,NA,TRBV5-1,TRBJ2-1,CASSLAQRDNEQFF,TGCGCCAGCAGCTTGGCCCAGCGGGACAATGAGCAGTTCTTC
NA,NA,TRBV5-1,TRBJ1-1,CASSNPGNTEAFF,TGCGCCAGCAGCAACCCAGGGAACACTGAAGCTTTCTTT
NA,TRBD1,TRBV19,TRBJ2-5,CASSTDRVRETQYF,TGTGCCAGTAGTACAGACAGGGTTCGGGAGACCCAGTACTTC
few,NA,TRBV27,TRBJ2-7,CASSSTRGTSEDYEQYF,TGTGCCAGCAGTTCAACCCGTGGGACTTCCGAAGACTACGAGCAGTACTTC
NA,NA,TRBV11-2,TRBJ2-2,CASSLRPTSQSDTGELFF,TGTGCCAGCAGCTTAAGGCCGACTTCCCAATCAGACACCGGGGAGCTGTTTTTT
NA,TRBD1,TRBV3-1/TRBV3-2,TRBJ2-1,CASSSGQGIYNEQFF,TGTGCCAGCAGTTCCGGACAGGGGATCTACAATGAGCAGTTCTTC